The T cell receptor beta chain described here comes from a study of cytotoxic CD8 clonotypes in ibrutinib-treated CLL. Study overall: On average, about 97,000 productive rearrangements and 260,000 or so productive templates per sample. Study observations and caveats: Clonality increased at ibrutinib response, then returned toward baseline at progression.

In the case of this clone: What it binds is not known.

Measured with immunoSEQ multiplex PCR; TCRdb has only the in-frame clones, and not every one. The data show some 65,000 clones, roughly 59% seen once. This CDR3 comprises 17 residues. This rearrangement joins TRBV21-1 to TRBJ2-7; TRBD2 is the table's D call, not checked against the DNA. TRBV21-1 is listed as a pseudogene. The TCR was taken from a human donor with chronic lymphocytic leukemia. The specimen comprised PBMCs, sampled after 12 months of ibrutinib treatment. CDR3 loop: CASSKGLAGAISYEQYF. CDR3 nucleotide sequence: TGTGCCAGCAGCAAAGGACTAGCGGGAGCGATCTCCTACGAGCAGTACTTC.